Sequencing of this T cell receptor (beta chain) was carried out in a study of T cell changes during pregnancy in multiple sclerosis. The CDR3 loop spans 16 amino acids. Germline loops: CDR1 SGDLS, CDR2 YYNGEE. Germline trimming cut 2 bases from V and 5 bases from J; bases unmatched to any gene: 11. Sequencing was performed with immunoSEQ multiplex PCR; in TCRdb, only in-frame clones are kept and a portion is missing. The sample has more than 65,000 clones; around nine tenths are singletons. This clonotype was obtained from a female donor with multiple sclerosis, enrolled in a pregnancy study. The chain is built from TRBV9 and TRBJ2-5; the match to TRBD1 covers 8 bases. The input for sequencing was CD4+ T cells from peripheral blood mononuclear cells, taken before pregnancy. DNA of the CDR3: TGTGCCAGCAGCGTGGAGGGACAGGCGGATGGGGAGACCCAGTACTTC. Translated, it gives CASSVEGQADGETQYF.